The present T cell receptor beta chain was sequenced within a study of T cell changes during pregnancy in multiple sclerosis. Germline V gene data show CDR1 as KGHSH and CDR2 as LQKENI. This CDR3 is built from 14 residues. Trimming cost V 6 bases and J 5 bases, with 13 bases left between them. Sequenced by immunoSEQ multiplex PCR; TCRdb stores in-frame clones only, minus some. Among around 70,000 clones listed, just over 90% were seen once. This sequence originates from a female donor with multiple sclerosis, enrolled in a pregnancy study. This material consisted of peripheral blood, taken after pregnancy. The genes are TRBV18 and TRBJ1-4; no firm D call. CDR3 in amino acids: CASSPRDENEKLFF. The CDR3 coding sequence is TGTGCCAGCTCCCCCCGGGATGAGAATGAAAAACTGTTTTTT.